The T cell receptor (beta chain) described here comes from a study of blood T cell repertoires in COVID-19. Across the whole study: Samples representing acute and convalescent COVID-19 were sourced from the United States, Italy and Spain.

The germline V and J ends were trimmed by 6 bases and 4 bases, with 10 bases remaining between them. CDR1 is MNHEY, CDR2 SVGAGI, per germline. The CDR3 sequence is 13 residues long. Source study methods: Amplification of reference gene primers was used by the study to estimate nucleated cell counts. The table came from immunoSEQ multiplex PCR; TCRdb's copy has only in-frame clones and leaves some out. V and J calls and clone size follow that table, whereas D and trimming were derived from the DNA. The sample has about 95,000 clones; 80% to 90% are singletons. The sequenced material came from peripheral blood. This TCR was sampled from a man at least 80 years old with COVID-19, enrolled during active disease. V and J are TRBV6-5 and TRBJ1-5; D unclear. CDR3 in DNA: TGTGCCAGCAGAATCACAGAGAATCAGCCCCAGCATTTT. Encoded protein: CASRITENQPQHF.